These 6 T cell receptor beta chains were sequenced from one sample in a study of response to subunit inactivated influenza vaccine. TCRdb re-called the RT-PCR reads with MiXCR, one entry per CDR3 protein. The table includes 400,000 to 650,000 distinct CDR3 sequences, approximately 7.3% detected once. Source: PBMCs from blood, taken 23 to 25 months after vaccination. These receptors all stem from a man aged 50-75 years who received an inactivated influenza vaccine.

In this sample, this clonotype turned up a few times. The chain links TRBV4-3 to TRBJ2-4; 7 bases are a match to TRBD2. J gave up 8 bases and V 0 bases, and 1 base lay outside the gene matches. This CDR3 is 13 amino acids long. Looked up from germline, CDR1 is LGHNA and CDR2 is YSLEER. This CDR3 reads CASSQDAGDIQYF. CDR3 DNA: TGCGCCAGCAGCCAAGATGCGGGGGACATTCAGTACTTC.

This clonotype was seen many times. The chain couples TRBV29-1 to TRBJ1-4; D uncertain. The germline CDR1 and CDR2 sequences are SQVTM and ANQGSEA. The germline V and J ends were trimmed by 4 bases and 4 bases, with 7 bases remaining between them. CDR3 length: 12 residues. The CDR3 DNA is TGCAGCGTTGGGGCAGATAATGAAAAACTGTTTTTT. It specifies CSVGADNEKLFF.

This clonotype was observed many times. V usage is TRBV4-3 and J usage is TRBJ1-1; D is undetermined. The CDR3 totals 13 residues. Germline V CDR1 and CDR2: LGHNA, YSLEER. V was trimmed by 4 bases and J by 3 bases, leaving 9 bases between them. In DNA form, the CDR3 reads TGCGCCAGCAGCCTTAGTAGTGACACTGAAGCTTTCTTT. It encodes CASSLSSDTEAFF.

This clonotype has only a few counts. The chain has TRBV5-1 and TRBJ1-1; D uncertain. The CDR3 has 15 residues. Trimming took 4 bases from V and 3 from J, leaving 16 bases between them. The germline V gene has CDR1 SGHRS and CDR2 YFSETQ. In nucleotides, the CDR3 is TGCGCCAGCAGCCCCCGGTCGGGAGGATACACTGAAGCTTTCTTT. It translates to CASSPRSGGYTEAFF.

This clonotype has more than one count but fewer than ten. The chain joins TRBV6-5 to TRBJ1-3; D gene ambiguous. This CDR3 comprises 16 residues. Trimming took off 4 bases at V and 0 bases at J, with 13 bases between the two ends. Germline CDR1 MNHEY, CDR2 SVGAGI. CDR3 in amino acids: CASSSLTVYSGNTIYF. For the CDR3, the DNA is TGTGCCAGCAGTTCACTGACTGTTTACTCTGGAAACACCATATATTTT.

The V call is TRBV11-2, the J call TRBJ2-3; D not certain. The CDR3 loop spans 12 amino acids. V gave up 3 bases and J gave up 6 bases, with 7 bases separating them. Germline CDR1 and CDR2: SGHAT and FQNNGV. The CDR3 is CASSLFKDTQYF. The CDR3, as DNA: TGTGCCAGCAGCTTGTTCAAGGATACGCAGTATTTT.